This record looks at one TCR beta chain sequence and its context. This record belongs to a study of blood T cell repertoires in COVID-19. Original processing methods: Reference gene primer amplification yielded estimated nucleated cell counts. Measured with immunoSEQ multiplex PCR; TCRdb has only the in-frame clones, and not every one. V, J and clone size derive from that table, while D and trimming were established from the DNA sequence. Here the sample spans about 210,000 clones, about 79% being singletons. This receptor was identified in a man aged 45 to 65 with active or convalescent COVID-19. The sequenced material came from peripheral blood.

CDR3 protein: CASSLGVGGANTGELFF. CDR3 nucleotide sequence: TGCGCCAGCAGCTTGGGTGTTGGAGGAGCGAACACCGGGGAGCTGTTTTTT. The V call is TRBV5-1, the J call TRBJ2-2, with D possibly TRBD2 on 5 matching bases. CDR3 length: 17 residues. Germline lookup yields CDR1 SGHRS and CDR2 YFSETQ. V gave up 0 bases and J gave up 0 bases, with 12 bases separating them.